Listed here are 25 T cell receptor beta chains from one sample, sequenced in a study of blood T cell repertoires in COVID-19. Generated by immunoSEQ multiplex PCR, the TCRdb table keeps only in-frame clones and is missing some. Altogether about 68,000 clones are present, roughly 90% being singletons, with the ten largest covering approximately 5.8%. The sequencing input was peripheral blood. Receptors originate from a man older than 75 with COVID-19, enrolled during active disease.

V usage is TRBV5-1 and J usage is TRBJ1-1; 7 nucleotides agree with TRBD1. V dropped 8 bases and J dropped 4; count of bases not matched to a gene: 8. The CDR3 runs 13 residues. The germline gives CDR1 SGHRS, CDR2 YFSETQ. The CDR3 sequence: CASRQGWGTEAFF. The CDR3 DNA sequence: TGCGCCAGTCGACAGGGCTGGGGCACTGAAGCTTTCTTT.

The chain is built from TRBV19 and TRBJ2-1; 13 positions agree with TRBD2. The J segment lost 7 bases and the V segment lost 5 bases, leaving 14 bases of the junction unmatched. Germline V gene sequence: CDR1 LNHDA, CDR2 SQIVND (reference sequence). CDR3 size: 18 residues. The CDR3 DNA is TGTGCCAGTAGTTCCCCCATCCCGACTAGCGGGGGGTCGAATGAGCAGTTCTTC. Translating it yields CASSSPIPTSGGSNEQFF.

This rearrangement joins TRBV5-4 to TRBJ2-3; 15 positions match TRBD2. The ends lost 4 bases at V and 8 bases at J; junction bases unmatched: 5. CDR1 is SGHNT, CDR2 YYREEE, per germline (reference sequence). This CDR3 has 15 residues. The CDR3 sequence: CASSVGLAGGGTQYF. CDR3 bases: TGTGCCAGCAGCGTCGGACTAGCGGGGGGGGGTACGCAGTATTTT.

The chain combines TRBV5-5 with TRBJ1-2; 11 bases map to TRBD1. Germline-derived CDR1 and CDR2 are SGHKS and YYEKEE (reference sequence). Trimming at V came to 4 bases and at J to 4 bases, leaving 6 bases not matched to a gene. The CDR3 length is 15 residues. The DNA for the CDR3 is TGTGCCAGCAGCCCCTGGACAGGGGGCGGCTATGGCTACACCTTC. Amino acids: CASSPWTGGGYGYTF.

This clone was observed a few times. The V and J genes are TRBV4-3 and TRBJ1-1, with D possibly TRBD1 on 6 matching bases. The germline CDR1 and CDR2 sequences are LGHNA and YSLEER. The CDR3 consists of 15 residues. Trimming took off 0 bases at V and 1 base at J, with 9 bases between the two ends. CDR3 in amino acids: CASSQDPGANTEAFF. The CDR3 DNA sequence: TGCGCCAGCAGCCAAGATCCAGGGGCGAACACTGAAGCTTTCTTT.

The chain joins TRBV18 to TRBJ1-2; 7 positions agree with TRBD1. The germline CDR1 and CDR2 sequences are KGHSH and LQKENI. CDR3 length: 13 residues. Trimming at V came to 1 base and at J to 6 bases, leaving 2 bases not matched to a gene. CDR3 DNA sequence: TGTGCCAGCTCACCACAAACAGGGGATGGCTACACCTTC. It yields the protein CASSPQTGDGYTF.

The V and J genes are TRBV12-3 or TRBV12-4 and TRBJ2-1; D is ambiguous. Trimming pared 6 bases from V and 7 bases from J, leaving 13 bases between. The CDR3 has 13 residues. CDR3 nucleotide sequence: TGTGCCAGCAGCAACCTCGCGAGGAATGAGCAGTTCTTC. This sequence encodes CASSNLARNEQFF.

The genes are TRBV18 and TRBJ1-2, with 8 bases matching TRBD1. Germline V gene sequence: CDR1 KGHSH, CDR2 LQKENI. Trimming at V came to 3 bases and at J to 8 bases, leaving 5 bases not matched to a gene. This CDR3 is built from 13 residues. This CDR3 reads CASSPGTGRGYTF. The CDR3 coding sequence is TGTGCCAGCTCACCTGGGACAGGCCGGGGCTACACCTTC.

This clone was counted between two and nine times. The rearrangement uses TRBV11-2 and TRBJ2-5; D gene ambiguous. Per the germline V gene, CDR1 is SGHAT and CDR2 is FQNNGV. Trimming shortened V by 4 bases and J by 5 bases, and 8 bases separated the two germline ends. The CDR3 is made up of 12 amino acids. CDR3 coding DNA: TGTGCCAGCAGCTCATCGGAGGAGACCCAGTACTTC. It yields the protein CASSSSEETQYF. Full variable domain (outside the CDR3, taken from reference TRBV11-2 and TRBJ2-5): EAGVAQSPRYKIIEKRQSVAFWCNPISGHATLYWYQQILGQGPKLLIQFQNNGVVDDSQLPKDRFSAERLKGVDSTLKIQPAKLEDSAVYLCASSSSEETQYFGPGTRLLVL.

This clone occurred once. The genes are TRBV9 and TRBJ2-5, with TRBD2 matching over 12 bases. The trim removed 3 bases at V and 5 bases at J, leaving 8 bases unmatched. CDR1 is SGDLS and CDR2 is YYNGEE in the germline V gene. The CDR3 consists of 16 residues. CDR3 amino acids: CASSALAGGTGETQYF. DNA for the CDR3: TGTGCCAGCAGCGCCCTAGCGGGGGGGACCGGGGAGACCCAGTACTTC.

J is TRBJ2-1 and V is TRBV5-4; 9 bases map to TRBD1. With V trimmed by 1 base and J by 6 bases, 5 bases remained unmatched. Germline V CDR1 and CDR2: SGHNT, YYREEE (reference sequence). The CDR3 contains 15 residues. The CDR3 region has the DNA TGTGCCAGCAGCTTGCCCGGACAGGGGTTCAATGAGCAGTTCTTC. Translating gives CASSLPGQGFNEQFF.

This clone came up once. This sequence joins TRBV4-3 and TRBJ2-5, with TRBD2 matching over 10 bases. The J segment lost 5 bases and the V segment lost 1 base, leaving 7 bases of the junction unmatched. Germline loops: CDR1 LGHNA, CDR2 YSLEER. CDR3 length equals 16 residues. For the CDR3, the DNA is TGCGCCAGCAGCCAAGGGGTAGCGGGGGGCGGGGAGACCCAGTACTTC. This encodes CASSQGVAGGGETQYF.

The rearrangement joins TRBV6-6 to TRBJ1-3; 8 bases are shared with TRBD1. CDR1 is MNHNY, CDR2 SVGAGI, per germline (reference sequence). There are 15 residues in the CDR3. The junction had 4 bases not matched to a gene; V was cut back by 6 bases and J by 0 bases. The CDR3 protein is CASRTGASSGNTIYF. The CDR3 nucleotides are TGTGCCAGCAGGACAGGGGCCTCCTCTGGAAACACCATATATTTT.

The CDR3 protein is CASSLASGKETQYF. The CDR3 DNA sequence: TGTGCCAGCAGCTTAGCATCCGGTAAAGAGACCCAGTACTTC. V usage is TRBV7-9 and J usage is TRBJ2-5, with D hard to call. The V gene lost 0 bases and the J gene lost 3 bases, with 8 bases spanning the gap. Germline V gene data show CDR1 as SEHNR and CDR2 as FQNEAQ (reference sequence). CDR3 length equals 14 residues.

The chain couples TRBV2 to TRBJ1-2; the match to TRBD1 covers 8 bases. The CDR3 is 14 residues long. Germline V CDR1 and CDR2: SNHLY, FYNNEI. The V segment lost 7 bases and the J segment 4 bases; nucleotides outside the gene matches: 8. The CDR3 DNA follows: TGTGCCAGCATTCGACAGGGGCGGGCCTATGGCTACACCTTC. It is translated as CASIRQGRAYGYTF.

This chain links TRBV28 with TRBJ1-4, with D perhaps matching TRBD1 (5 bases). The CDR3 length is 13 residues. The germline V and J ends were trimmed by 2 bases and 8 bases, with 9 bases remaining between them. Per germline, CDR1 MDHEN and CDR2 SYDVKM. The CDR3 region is CASSLVRGEKLFF. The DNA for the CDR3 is TGTGCCAGCAGTTTAGTTAGGGGAGAAAAACTGTTTTTT.

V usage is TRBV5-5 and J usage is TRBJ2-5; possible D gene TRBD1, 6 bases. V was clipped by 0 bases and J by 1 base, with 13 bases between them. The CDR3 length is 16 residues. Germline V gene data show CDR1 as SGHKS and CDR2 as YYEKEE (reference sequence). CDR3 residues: CASSLAPRGPQETQYF. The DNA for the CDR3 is TGTGCCAGCAGCTTGGCCCCCAGGGGCCCCCAAGAGACCCAGTACTTC.

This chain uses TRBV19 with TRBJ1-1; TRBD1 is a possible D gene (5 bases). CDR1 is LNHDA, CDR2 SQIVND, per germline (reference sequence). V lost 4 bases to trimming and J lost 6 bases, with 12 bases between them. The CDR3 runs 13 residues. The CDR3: CASSTGKWAEAFF. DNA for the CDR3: TGTGCCAGTAGTACAGGGAAATGGGCTGAAGCTTTCTTT.

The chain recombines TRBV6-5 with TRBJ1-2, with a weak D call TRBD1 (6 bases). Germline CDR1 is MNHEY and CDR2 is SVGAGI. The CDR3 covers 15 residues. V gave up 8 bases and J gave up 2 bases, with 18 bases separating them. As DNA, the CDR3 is TGTGCCAGCCGAACTACCGTTGGGACAAACTATGGCTACACCTTC. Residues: CASRTTVGTNYGYTF.

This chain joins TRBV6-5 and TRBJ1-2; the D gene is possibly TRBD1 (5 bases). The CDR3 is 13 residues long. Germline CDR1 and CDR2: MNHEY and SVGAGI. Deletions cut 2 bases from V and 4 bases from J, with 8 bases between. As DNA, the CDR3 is TGTGCCAGCAGTTACAGGGGAGGCTATGGCTACACCTTC. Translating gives CASSYRGGYGYTF.

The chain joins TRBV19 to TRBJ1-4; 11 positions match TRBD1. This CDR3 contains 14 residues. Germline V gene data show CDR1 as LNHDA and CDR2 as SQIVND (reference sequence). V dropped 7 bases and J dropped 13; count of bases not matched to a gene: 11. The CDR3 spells CASTRRDRGSRLFF. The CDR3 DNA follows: TGTGCCAGTACCCGCCGGGACAGGGGGAGTAGACTGTTTTTT.

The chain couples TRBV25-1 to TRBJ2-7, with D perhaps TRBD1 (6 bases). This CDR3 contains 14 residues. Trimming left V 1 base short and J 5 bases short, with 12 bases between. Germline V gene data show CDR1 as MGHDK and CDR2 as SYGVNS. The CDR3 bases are TGTGCCAGCAGTGAATTTTACAGGGAAAACGAGCAGTACTTC. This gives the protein CASSEFYRENEQYF.

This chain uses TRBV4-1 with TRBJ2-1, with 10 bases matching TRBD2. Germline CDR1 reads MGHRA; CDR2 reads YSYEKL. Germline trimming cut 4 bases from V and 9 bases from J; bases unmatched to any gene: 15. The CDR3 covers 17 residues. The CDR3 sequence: CASSPPSGSGGVGEQFF. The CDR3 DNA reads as TGCGCCAGCAGCCCCCCCTCGGGGAGCGGGGGGGTTGGTGAGCAGTTCTTC.

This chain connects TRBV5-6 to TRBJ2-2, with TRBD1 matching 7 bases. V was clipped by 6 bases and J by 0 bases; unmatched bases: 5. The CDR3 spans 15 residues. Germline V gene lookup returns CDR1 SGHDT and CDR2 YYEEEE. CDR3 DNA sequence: TGTGCCAGCATCAGGACAGGACCGAACACCGGGGAGCTGTTTTTT. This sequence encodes CASIRTGPNTGELFF.

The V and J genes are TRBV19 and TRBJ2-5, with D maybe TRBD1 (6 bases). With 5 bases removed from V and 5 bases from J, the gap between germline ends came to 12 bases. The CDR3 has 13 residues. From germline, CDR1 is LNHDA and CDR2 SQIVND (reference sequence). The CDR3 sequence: CASSHRDRETQYF. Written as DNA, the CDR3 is TGTGCCAGTAGTCACAGGGATCGGGAGACCCAGTACTTC. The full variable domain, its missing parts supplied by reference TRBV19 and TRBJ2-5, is DGGITQSPKYLFRKEGQNVTLSCEQNLNHDAMYWYRQDPGQGLRLIYYSQIVNDFQKGDIAEGYSVSREKKESFPLTVTSAQKNPTAFYLCASSHRDRETQYFGPGTRLLVL.